These 2 T cell receptor beta chains were all obtained from the same sample, sequenced in a study of chemoradiotherapy in HPV16-positive cancers. Generated by immunoSEQ multiplex PCR, the TCRdb table keeps only in-frame clones and is missing some. The sample shows some 1,800 clones, 82% of them seen only once. Sequences were derived from tumor tissue, sampled from a patient who underwent chemoradiotherapy. These receptors were collected from a human donor with HPV-associated anogenital cancer.

The V and J genes are TRBV7-9 and TRBJ1-4; D is possibly TRBD1 (5 bases). V lost 7 bases, J lost 4 bases, and 16 bases lay in between. This CDR3 is built from 15 residues. The germline V gene has CDR1 SEHNR and CDR2 FQNEAQ (reference sequence). The CDR3 nucleotides are TGTGCCAGCACCTTGCTCGGGACGGATAATGAAAAACTGTTTTTT. Its translation is CASTLLGTDNEKLFF.

The chain links TRBV9 to TRBJ1-4; 7 bases are shared with TRBD1. CDR1 SGDLS and CDR2 YYNGEE come from the germline V gene. V was pared by 3 bases and J by 3 bases, with 5 bases of the junction left unmatched. The CDR3 has 15 amino acids. The CDR3 is CASSATGQANEKLFF. For the CDR3, the DNA is TGTGCCAGCAGCGCGACAGGGCAGGCTAATGAAAAACTGTTTTTT.